This T cell receptor (beta chain) stems from a study of radiation and T cells in renal cell carcinoma. As to this clone: Its target is unknown.

Whole-study results and caveats: In blood, top tumor clones expanded by 2 weeks, shrinking by 4.

Stated time point: blood 4 weeks post-SBRT, at nephrectomy. The treatment is: 15 Gy SBRT to primary tumor, nephrectomy 4 weeks later. Germline CDR1 and CDR2: MNHNS and SASEGT. V was trimmed by 2 bases and J by 3 bases, leaving 14 bases between them. The CDR3 covers 15 residues. Profiled with immunoSEQ multiplex PCR; TCRdb holds only in-frame clones, not every one. The repertoire holds approximately 83,000 clones, with around four fifths as singletons. The receptor was isolated from a man aged 45-60 years with renal cell carcinoma. The material was blood, obtained from a patient whose treatment included radiotherapy and nephrectomy. The chain recombines TRBV6-1 with TRBJ2-7; no reliable D call. DNA of the CDR3: TGTGCCAGCAGTGAATTAAGGTTTTCCATCTACGAGCAGTACTTC. It codes for CASSELRFSIYEQYF.